This T cell receptor beta chain was profiled in a study of cytomegalovirus exposure and HLA in healthy donors. Researchers ran the PCR with 60 Vbeta and 13 Jbeta primers. Libraries were prepared by immunoSEQ multiplex PCR; TCRdb keeps only in-frame clonotypes and omits some of them. Its clone listing holds roughly 60,000 clones. V lost 8 bases to trimming and J lost 5 bases; unmatched junction nucleotides: 8. CDR1 and CDR2 (germline): SGHRS, YFSETQ. The CDR3 consists of 14 residues. The rearrangement joins TRBV5-1 to TRBJ2-3; 10 bases are shared with TRBD2. The sample was PBMCs. The receptor was derived from a woman between 18 and 29 years old in good health and CMV-seronegative. CDR3 in DNA: TGCGCCAGTCGCACGTGGACTAGCGGAGATACGCAGTATTTT. Its protein is CASRTWTSGDTQYF.